The present T cell receptor (beta chain) was sequenced within a study of T cell responses to AZD1222 COVID-19 vaccine. Pooling of second doses given at about 4 or about 12 weeks was done. Method: immunoSEQ multiplex PCR; TCRdb's copy keeps in-frame clones and lacks some. There are over 45,000 clones in the sample; around 92% occur only once, and roughly 15% lies in the top ten. Trimming removed 6 bases from V and 4 bases from J; junction bases left unmatched: 5. CDR1 is MNHNY, CDR2 SVGAGI, per germline (reference sequence). The CDR3 is 14 residues long. Sequenced here: peripheral blood, sampled 28 days after the second AZD1222 dose. The sequence came from an adult who received the AZD1222 COVID-19 vaccine. The V call is TRBV6-6, the J call TRBJ2-2; 7 bases agree with TRBD2. The CDR3 DNA follows: TGTGCCAGCAGCCTAGCGGCGGGCACCGGGGAGCTGTTTTTT. Residues: CASSLAAGTGELFF.